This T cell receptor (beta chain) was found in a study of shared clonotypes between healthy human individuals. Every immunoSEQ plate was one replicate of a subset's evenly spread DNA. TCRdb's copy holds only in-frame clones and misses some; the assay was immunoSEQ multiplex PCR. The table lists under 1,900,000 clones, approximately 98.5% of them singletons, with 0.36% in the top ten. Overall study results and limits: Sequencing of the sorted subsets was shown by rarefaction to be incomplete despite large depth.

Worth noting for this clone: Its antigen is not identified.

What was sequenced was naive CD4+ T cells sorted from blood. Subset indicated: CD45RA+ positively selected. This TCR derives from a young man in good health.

In nucleotides, the CDR3 is TGTGCCAGTCTCCCAGCTGTTCCGGGACAAGGTGAAGCTTTCTTT. The encoded protein is CASLPAVPGQGEAFF. This chain links TRBV6-6 with TRBJ1-1, with D tentatively TRBD1 (6 bases). Trimming cost V 9 bases and J 7 bases, with 24 bases left between them. Per germline, CDR1 MNHNY and CDR2 SVGAGI (reference sequence). The length of the CDR3 is 15 residues.